Here is one T cell receptor beta chain with its context. As yet, its antigen is unknown. The sample is drawn from a study of OX40 agonist ivuxolimab in advanced cancers. General observations from the study: Antigen targets of the expanded peripheral T cells went undetermined.

Germline V CDR1 and CDR2: SNHLY, FYNNEI. V was pared by 2 bases and J by 0 bases, with 8 bases between. This CDR3 has 14 residues. Here immunoSEQ multiplex PCR was the method, and the copy in TCRdb shows in-frame clones only, minus some. Of tens of thousands of clones listed, over 80% are singletons. At cycle 4 day 1, cycle 7 day 1, and baseline, blood was sampled. The J gene is TRBJ2-7, the V gene TRBV2; D gene unclear. Sequenced material: CD4+ or CD8+ T cells sorted from blood, taken in a trial of the OX40 agonist ivuxolimab. The TCR comes from an adult with an advanced solid tumor such as melanoma, head and neck, liver or kidney cancer. Here the CDR3 reads CASSERASSYEQYF. Written as DNA, the CDR3 is TGTGCCAGCAGTGAAAGGGCCAGCTCCTACGAGCAGTACTTC.